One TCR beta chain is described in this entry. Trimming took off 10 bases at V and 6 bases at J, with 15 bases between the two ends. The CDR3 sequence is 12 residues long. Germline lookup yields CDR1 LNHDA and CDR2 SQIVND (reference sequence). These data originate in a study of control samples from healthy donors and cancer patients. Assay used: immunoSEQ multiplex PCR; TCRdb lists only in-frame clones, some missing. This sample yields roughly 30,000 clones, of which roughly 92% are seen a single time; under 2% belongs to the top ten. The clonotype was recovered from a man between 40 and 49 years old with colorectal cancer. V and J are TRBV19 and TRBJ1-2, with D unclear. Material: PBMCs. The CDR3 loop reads CATKLQLDGYTF. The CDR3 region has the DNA TGTGCCACTAAGCTACAGTTGGATGGCTACACCTTC. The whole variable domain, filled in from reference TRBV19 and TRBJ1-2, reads DGGITQSPKYLFRKEGQNVTLSCEQNLNHDAMYWYRQDPGQGLRLIYYSQIVNDFQKGDIAEGYSVSREKKESFPLTVTSAQKNPTAFYLCATKLQLDGYTFGSGTRLTVV.